The entry below gives a single T cell receptor (beta chain) sequence along with its context. These data come from a study of blood T cell repertoires in COVID-19. At the level of the study: COVID-19 samples, acute and convalescent, were from the United States, Italy and Spain. In each case, the material was cDNA or gDNA derived from T cells, B-cell-depleted T cells, or PBMCs.

Trimming left V 5 bases short and J 2 bases short, with 6 bases between. In germline, CDR1 is MNHNY, CDR2 SVGAGI (reference sequence). CDR3 size: 12 residues. Original methodology: Amplification from reference gene primers served as the basis for estimated nucleated cell counts. This table comes from immunoSEQ multiplex PCR, and its TCRdb copy is limited to in-frame clones, with some not included. The V and J calls and clone size come from that table; D and trimming were worked out from the DNA. Found here are some 300,000 clones, nearly 90% of them singletons; the top ten hold approximately 2%. Seattle's cohort entered during active infection and was followed longitudinally.

This TCR was recovered from a woman in her thirties with COVID-19, enrolled during active disease. The chain recombines TRBV6-6 with TRBJ1-2; no clear D. Sequencing was carried out using peripheral blood. The CDR3 DNA sequence: TGTGCCAGCAGTACAGCCAACTATGGCTACACCTTC. This codes for CASSTANYGYTF.